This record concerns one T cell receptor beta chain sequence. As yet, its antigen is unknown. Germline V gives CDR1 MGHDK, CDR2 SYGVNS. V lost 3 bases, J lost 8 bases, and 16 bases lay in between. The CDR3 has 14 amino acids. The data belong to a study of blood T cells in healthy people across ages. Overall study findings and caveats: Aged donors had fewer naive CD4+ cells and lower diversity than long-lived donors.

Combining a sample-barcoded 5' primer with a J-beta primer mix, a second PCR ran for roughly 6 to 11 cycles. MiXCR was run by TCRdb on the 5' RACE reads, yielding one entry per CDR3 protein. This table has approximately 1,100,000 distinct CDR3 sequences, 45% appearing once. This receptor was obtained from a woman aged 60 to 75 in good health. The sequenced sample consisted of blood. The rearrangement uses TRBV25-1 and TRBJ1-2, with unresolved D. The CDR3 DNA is TGTGCCAGCAGTGACCCCGGCCCTCACGGGGGCTACACCTTC. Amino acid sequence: CASSDPGPHGGYTF.